These 15 T cell receptor beta chains came from one sample sequenced in a study of blood T cell repertoires in COVID-19. TCRdb keeps only in-frame clones here, not all; method: immunoSEQ multiplex PCR. The sample contains 300,000 to 400,000 clones, 90% to 95% of which appear only once. The specimen sequenced was PBMCs or T cells enriched from blood (not recorded which). These receptors originate from a woman aged 25-40 years who had been exposed to COVID-19.

The J gene is TRBJ2-2, the V gene TRBV5-4, with D possibly TRBD2 on 6 matching bases. Per the germline V gene, CDR1 is SGHNT and CDR2 is YYREEE (reference sequence). The CDR3 consists of 16 residues. With 3 bases removed from V and 2 bases from J, the gap between germline ends came to 14 bases. CDR3 sequence: CASSYGTLGNTGELFF. The DNA for the CDR3 is TGTGCCAGCAGCTACGGGACTCTGGGTAACACCGGGGAGCTGTTTTTT.

V usage is TRBV30 and J usage is TRBJ1-1, with 9 bases lining up with TRBD1. V dropped 2 bases and J dropped 6; count of bases not matched to a gene: 7. The germline V gene has CDR1 GTSNPN and CDR2 SVGIG (reference sequence). This CDR3 comprises 14 residues. The CDR3 bases are TGTGCCTGGAGTAGGGACAGGGCGTCGTCTGAAGCTTTCTTT. Residues: CAWSRDRASSEAFF.

The chain is built from TRBV4-2 and TRBJ1-4; 8 bases are a match to TRBD1. The V gene end was trimmed by 0 bases and the J gene end by 8 bases; junction bases not matched to a gene: 5. The CDR3 has 15 amino acids. Looked up from germline, CDR1 is LGHNA and CDR2 is YNFKEQ. The DNA of the CDR3 is TGTGCCAGCAGCCAAGAGGGACAGGCCAACGAAAAACTGTTTTTT. This encodes CASSQEGQANEKLFF.

The chain has TRBV19 and TRBJ2-5, with 8 nucleotides matching TRBD1. This CDR3 contains 15 residues. Germline loops: CDR1 LNHDA, CDR2 SQIVND (reference sequence). Germline trimming cut 6 bases from V and 2 bases from J; bases unmatched to any gene: 8. CDR3 sequence: CASSPGQGVQETQYF. CDR3 DNA sequence: TGTGCCAGTAGCCCTGGACAGGGAGTACAAGAGACCCAGTACTTC.

This clone was counted a few times. The V and J genes are TRBV23-1 and TRBJ1-2; 8 bases agree with TRBD1. TRBV23-1 is an open reading frame whose function is uncertain. V gave up 0 bases and J gave up 2 bases; unmatched junction bases: 2. This CDR3 contains 15 residues. CDR3 coding DNA: TGCGCCAGCAGTCAATCCGACAGGGGAAACTATGGCTACACCTTC. Translating it yields CASSQSDRGNYGYTF.

The chain recombines TRBV7-6 with TRBJ1-2, with 9 bases fitting TRBD1. With V trimmed by 6 bases and J by 6 bases, 11 bases remained unmatched. The germline gives CDR1 SGHVS, CDR2 FNYEAQ. The CDR3 extends over 15 amino acids. CDR3: CASSSYRNRGHGYTF. CDR3 DNA sequence: TGTGCCAGCAGTAGTTACCGAAACAGGGGGCATGGCTACACCTTC.

The rearrangement joins TRBV7-2 to TRBJ1-2; 7 nucleotides match TRBD1. This CDR3 has 15 residues. V lost 3 bases to trimming and J lost 8 bases; unmatched junction nucleotides: 12. CDR1 is SGHTA, CDR2 FQGNSA, per germline. The CDR3 nucleotides read TGTGCCAGCAGCTTCTACCCACCGACAGGGACCGGCTACACCTTC. Translated: CASSFYPPTGTGYTF.

The chain carries TRBV5-1 and TRBJ1-1; weak D call: TRBD1 (5 bases). This CDR3 is built from 15 residues. CDR1 and CDR2 (germline): SGHRS, YFSETQ. The V gene lost 0 bases and the J gene lost 7 bases, with 16 bases spanning the gap. CDR3 DNA: TGCGCCAGCAGCTTGGAATGGAAGGTGGGGCTTGAAGCTTTCTTT. It is translated as CASSLEWKVGLEAFF. Full variable domain (rest looked up from reference TRBV5-1 and TRBJ1-1): KAGVTQTPRYLIKTRGQQVTLSCSPISGHRSVSWYQQTPGQGLQFLFEYFSETQRNKGNFPGRFSGRQFSNSRSEMNVSTLELGDSALYLCASSLEWKVGLEAFFGQGTRLTVV.

This chain connects TRBV24-1 to TRBJ2-2; 11 bases are a match to TRBD1. The CDR3 sequence is 17 residues long. Germline loops: CDR1 KGHDR, CDR2 SFDVKD. V shed 3 bases and J 5 bases; nucleotides not matched to a gene: 7. As DNA, the CDR3 is TGTGCCACCAGTGATATCTCGGACAGGGGGCTAACCGGGGAGCTGTTTTTT. Protein sequence: CATSDISDRGLTGELFF.

This clone was detected only once. The V gene is TRBV7-9, the J gene TRBJ1-2; 7 bases agree with TRBD1. CDR1 is SEHNR, CDR2 FQNEAQ, per germline (reference sequence). With V trimmed by 1 base and J by 5 bases, 1 base remained unmatched. The CDR3 has 13 amino acids. CDR3: CASSLVGQYGYTF. Written as DNA, the CDR3 is TGTGCCAGCAGCTTAGTGGGACAGTATGGCTACACCTTC.

The V call is TRBV30, the J call TRBJ1-1, with D tentatively TRBD1 (5 bases). The CDR3 covers 10 residues. Germline V lookup: CDR1 GTSNPN, CDR2 SVGIG (reference sequence). V lost 3 bases, J lost 6 bases, and 5 bases lay in between. CDR3 region: CAWRGAEAFF. The CDR3 DNA follows: TGTGCCTGGAGAGGGGCTGAAGCTTTCTTT.

V and J are TRBV5-6 and TRBJ2-1; no firm D call. V was clipped by 2 bases and J by 8 bases, with 8 bases between them. This CDR3 is built from 12 residues. The V gene's germline CDR1 is SGHDT and CDR2 YYEEEE. The CDR3 loop reads CASSFRSDEQFF. Here the CDR3 DNA reads TGTGCCAGCAGCTTTCGCTCAGATGAGCAGTTCTTC.

The chain recombines TRBV15 with TRBJ1-5; D not certain. This CDR3 has 16 residues. Germline CDR1 and CDR2: LNHNV and YYDKDF (reference sequence). Trimming shortened V by 1 base and J by 5 bases, and 15 bases separated the two germline ends. The CDR3 nucleotides are TGTGCCACCAGCAGAGGAGTTGGGCAGGATTATCAGCCCCAGCATTTT. This gives the protein CATSRGVGQDYQPQHF.

The CDR3 DNA reads as TGTGCCAGCAGCTTTCGGTCAAATCAGCCCCAGCATTTT. This sequence encodes CASSFRSNQPQHF. The chain carries TRBV5-4 and TRBJ1-5, with D unclear. In germline, CDR1 is SGHNT, CDR2 YYREEE (reference sequence). This CDR3 has 13 amino acids. Trimming removed 2 bases from V and 4 bases from J, with 7 bases in between.

V usage is TRBV5-1 and J usage is TRBJ2-2; D is undetermined. Deletions cut 0 bases from V and 4 bases from J, with 10 bases between. The CDR3 spans 15 residues. Germline V gene sequence: CDR1 SGHRS, CDR2 YFSETQ. The CDR3 DNA is TGCGCCAGCAGCTTGGCCGTGGCCCCCACCGGGGAGCTGTTTTTT. This gives the protein CASSLAVAPTGELFF.